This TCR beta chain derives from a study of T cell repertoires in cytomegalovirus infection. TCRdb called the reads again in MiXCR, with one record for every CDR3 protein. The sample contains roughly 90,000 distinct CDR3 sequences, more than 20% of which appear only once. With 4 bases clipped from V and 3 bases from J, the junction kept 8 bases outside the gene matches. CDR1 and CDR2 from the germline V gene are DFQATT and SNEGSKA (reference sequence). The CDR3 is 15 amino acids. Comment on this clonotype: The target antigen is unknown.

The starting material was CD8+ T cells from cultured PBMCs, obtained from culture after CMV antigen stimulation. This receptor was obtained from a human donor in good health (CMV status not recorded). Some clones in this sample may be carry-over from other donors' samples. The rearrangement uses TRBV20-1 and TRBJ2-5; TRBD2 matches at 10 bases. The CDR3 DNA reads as TGCAGTGCTAACCCGGCTAGCGGGAGTGAAGAGACCCAGTACTTC. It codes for CSANPASGSEETQYF.